The following is a T cell receptor (beta chain) sequence with its context. This specimen belongs to a study of regulatory T cells in long-lasting Graves disease. There are 13 residues in the CDR3. V gave up 1 base and J gave up 11 bases, with 12 bases separating them. Germline loops: CDR1 SGHTA, CDR2 FQGNSA. Construction of TCR beta libraries relied on iRepertoire HTBI primers and on Arm-PCR targeting CDR3 regions. TCRdb reprocessed the multiplex PCR reads via MiXCR and lists one record per CDR3 protein. This table has just over 600,000 distinct CDR3 sequences, roughly 15% appearing once. As to time point: newly diagnosed GD, antithyroid drugs for less than 3 months. The TCR library was made from RNA that had been extracted from PBMCs in TRIzol. The same sample was also studied in work on T cells in Graves' hyperthyroidism and ophthalmopathy.

Sequencing was performed on peripheral blood mononuclear cells (PBMCs), taken at new diagnosis, from a patient treated with antithyroid drugs. This clonotype originated in a woman in her twenties or thirties with Graves disease. The chain links TRBV7-2 to TRBJ1-5; the D gene is possibly TRBD1 (5 bases). The CDR3 nucleotides are TGTGCCAGCAGCTTAGGGCGGGGGGTGGCCCAGCATTTT. Residues: CASSLGRGVAQHF.